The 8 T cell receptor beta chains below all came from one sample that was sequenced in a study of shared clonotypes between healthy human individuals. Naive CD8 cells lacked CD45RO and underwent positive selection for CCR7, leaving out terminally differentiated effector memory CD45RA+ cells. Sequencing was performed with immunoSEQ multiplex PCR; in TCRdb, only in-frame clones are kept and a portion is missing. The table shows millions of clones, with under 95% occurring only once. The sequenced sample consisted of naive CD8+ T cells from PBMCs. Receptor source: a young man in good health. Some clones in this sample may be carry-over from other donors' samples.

CDR3 loop: CARSFGGDRGTDTQYF. DNA of the CDR3: TGTGCCAGGTCTTTTGGTGGGGACAGGGGCACAGATACGCAGTATTTT. V and J are TRBV27 and TRBJ2-3; TRBD1 matches at 9 bases. The germline gives CDR1 MNHEY, CDR2 SMNVEV (reference sequence). The CDR3 loop spans 16 amino acids. The trim removed 9 bases at V and 1 base at J, leaving 11 bases unmatched.

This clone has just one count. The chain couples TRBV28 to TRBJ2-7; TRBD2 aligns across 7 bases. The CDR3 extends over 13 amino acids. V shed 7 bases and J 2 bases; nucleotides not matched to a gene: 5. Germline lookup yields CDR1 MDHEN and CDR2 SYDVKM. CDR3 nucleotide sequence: TGTGCCAGCAACCCCGGACTAGCCTACGAGCAGTACTTC. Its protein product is CASNPGLAYEQYF. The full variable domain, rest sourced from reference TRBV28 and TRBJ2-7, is DVKVTQSSRYLVKRTGEKVFLECVQDMDHENMFWYRQDPGLGLRLIYFSYDVKMKEKGDIPEGYSVSREKKERFSLILESASTNQTSMYLCASNPGLAYEQYFGPGTRLTVT.

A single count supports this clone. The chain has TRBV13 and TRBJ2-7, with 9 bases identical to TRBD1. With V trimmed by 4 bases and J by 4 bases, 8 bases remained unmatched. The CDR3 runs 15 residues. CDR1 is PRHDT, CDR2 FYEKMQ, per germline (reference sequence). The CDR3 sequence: CASSSTTGGWYEQYF. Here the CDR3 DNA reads TGTGCCAGCAGCTCCACGACAGGGGGATGGTACGAGCAGTACTTC.

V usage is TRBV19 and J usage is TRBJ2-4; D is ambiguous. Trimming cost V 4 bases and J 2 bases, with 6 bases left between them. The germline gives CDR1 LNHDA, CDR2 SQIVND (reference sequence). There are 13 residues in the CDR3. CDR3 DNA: TGTGCCAGTAGTACGACAACCAAAAACATTCAGTACTTC. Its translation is CASSTTTKNIQYF.

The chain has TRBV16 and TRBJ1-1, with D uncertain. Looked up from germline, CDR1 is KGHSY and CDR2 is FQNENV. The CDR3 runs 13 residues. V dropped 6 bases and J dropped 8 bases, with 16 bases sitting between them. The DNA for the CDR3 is TGTGCCAGCAGTCCGATCAGAGGCTCCGAAGCTTTCTTT. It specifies CASSPIRGSEAFF.

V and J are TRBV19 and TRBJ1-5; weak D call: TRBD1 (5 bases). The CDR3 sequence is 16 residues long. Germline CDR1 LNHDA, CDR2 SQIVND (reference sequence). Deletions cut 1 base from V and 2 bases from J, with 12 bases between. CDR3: CASSIAGTTRNQPQHF. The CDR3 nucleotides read TGTGCCAGTAGTATAGCAGGGACCACACGCAATCAGCCCCAGCATTTT.

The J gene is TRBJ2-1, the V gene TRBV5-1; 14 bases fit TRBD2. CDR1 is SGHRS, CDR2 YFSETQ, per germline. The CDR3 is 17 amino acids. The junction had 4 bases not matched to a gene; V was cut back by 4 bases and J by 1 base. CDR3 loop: CASSTGLAGASYNEQFF. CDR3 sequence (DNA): TGCGCCAGCAGCACGGGACTAGCGGGAGCATCCTACAATGAGCAGTTCTTC. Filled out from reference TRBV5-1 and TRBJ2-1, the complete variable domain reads KAGVTQTPRYLIKTRGQQVTLSCSPISGHRSVSWYQQTPGQGLQFLFEYFSETQRNKGNFPGRFSGRQFSNSRSEMNVSTLELGDSALYLCASSTGLAGASYNEQFFGPGTRLTVL.

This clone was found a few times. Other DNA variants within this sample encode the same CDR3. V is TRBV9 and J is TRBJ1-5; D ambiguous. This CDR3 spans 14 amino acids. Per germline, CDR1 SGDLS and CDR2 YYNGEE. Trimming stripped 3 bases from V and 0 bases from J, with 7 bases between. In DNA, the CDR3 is TGTGCCAGCAGCGATCGAGATAGCAATCAGCCCCAGCATTTT. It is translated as CASSDRDSNQPQHF.